These T cell receptor beta chains were read from a single sample in a study of shared clonotypes between healthy human individuals. TCRdb keeps only in-frame clones here, not all; method: immunoSEQ multiplex PCR. In the table there are about 1.5 million clones, 95% to 99% of which are singletons. Sequenced input: naive CD4+ T cells sorted from blood. The receptors come from a man younger than 40 in good health. The CDR3 runs from the conserved cysteine through the conserved F or W. A D gene is named only where the DNA matches it firmly. The size of a clone is reported for some rows only, either as once, few or many, or as a class for expanded clones.

length | J | size | D | V | CDR3 | DNA
14 | TRBJ1-1 | NA | NA | TRBV7-9 | CASSLEVLNTEAFF | TGTGCCAGCAGCTTAGAGGTGTTGAACACTGAAGCTTTCTTT
16 | TRBJ2-3 | NA | NA | TRBV7-9 | CASTLLRAPGRDTQYF | TGTGCCAGCACCCTGCTCCGGGCCCCCGGTAGAGATACGCAGTATTTT
16 | TRBJ1-3 | NA | TRBD1 | TRBV5-4 | CASSSDPRQGGNTIYF | TGTGCCAGCAGCTCCGACCCTAGACAGGGAGGAAACACCATATATTTT
13 | TRBJ2-1 | NA | TRBD1 | TRBV10-3 | CAPETGVDNEQFF | TGTGCGCCAGAGACAGGGGTGGACAATGAGCAGTTCTTC
14 | TRBJ2-1 | NA | TRBD1 | TRBV5-5 | CASTPGTGRNEQFF | TGTGCCAGCACTCCCGGGACAGGGCGTAATGAGCAGTTCTTC
15 | TRBJ1-2 | NA | NA | TRBV29-1 | CSVSGRQEVVYGYTF | TGCAGCGTCTCCGGCCGACAGGAAGTTGTCTATGGCTACACCTTC
14 | TRBJ2-2 | NA | TRBD1 | TRBV6-4 | CASRQGGNTGELFF | TGTGCCAGCAGACAGGGGGGGAACACCGGGGAGCTGTTTTTT
15 | TRBJ2-5 | NA | NA | TRBV5-4 | CASSLVTLQQETQYF | TGTGCCAGCAGCTTGGTAACCCTTCAACAAGAGACCCAGTACTTC
13 | TRBJ1-2 | NA | TRBD1 | TRBV5-6 | CASSLDRGAGYTF | TGTGCCAGCAGTCTAGACAGGGGGGCTGGCTACACCTTC
12 | TRBJ2-7 | once | NA | TRBV30 | CAWSVRTYEQYF | TGTGCCTGGAGTGTACGTACCTACGAGCAGTACTTC
13 | TRBJ1-5 | NA | NA | TRBV28 | CASSSSTDQPQHF | TGTGCCAGTTCCTCATCGACGGATCAGCCCCAGCATTTT
15 | TRBJ2-1 | NA | TRBD1 | TRBV7-3 | CASSTTGVPYNEQFF | TGTGCCAGCAGCACAACAGGGGTCCCCTACAATGAGCAGTTCTTC
15 | TRBJ2-3 | NA | NA | TRBV7-9 | CASSSPGQSTDTQYF | TGTGCCAGCAGCTCCCCGGGACAAAGCACAGATACGCAGTATTTT
12 | TRBJ2-2 | few | NA | TRBV9 | CASSVGLGFLFF | TGTGCCAGCAGCGTAGGACTAGGCTTCCTGTTTTTT
14 | TRBJ1-2 | NA | NA | TRBV29-1 | CSVVGLGGPHGYTF | TGCAGCGTTGTGGGGCTGGGGGGTCCCCATGGCTACACCTTC
16 | TRBJ1-4 | NA | NA | TRBV6-6 | CASSYLGRATNEKLFF | TGTGCCAGCAGTTACCTTGGCCGGGCAACTAATGAAAAACTGTTTTTT
15 | TRBJ2-7 | NA | TRBD2 | TRBV7-9 | CASSRVSGGSYEQYF | TGTGCCAGCAGCCGTGTCAGCGGGGGATCCTACGAGCAGTACTTC
14 | TRBJ2-2 | NA | NA | TRBV19 | CASSRLATTGELFF | TGTGCCAGTAGTAGGCTAGCGACCACCGGGGAGCTGTTTTTT
16 | TRBJ2-1 | once | TRBD2 | TRBV28 | CASRTRAGVGVNEQFF | TGTGCCAGCAGGACGAGAGCGGGAGTGGGGGTAAATGAGCAGTTCTTC
18 | TRBJ2-1 | NA | TRBD2 | TRBV5-4 | CASSYDPGLGSIYNEQFF | TGTGCCAGCAGTTACGATCCGGGACTAGGCTCAATCTACAATGAGCAGTTCTTC
17 | TRBJ1-3 | NA | NA | TRBV5-1 | CASSLWAGEFSGNTIYF | TGCGCCAGCAGCCTCTGGGCAGGCGAATTCTCTGGAAACACCATATATTTT
14 | TRBJ2-7 | NA | TRBD1 | TRBV18 | CASSPVDREYEQYF | TGTGCCAGCTCACCAGTGGACAGGGAATACGAGCAGTACTTC
13 | TRBJ2-5 | NA | NA | TRBV7-8 | CASSLALQETQYF | TGTGCCAGCAGCTTAGCACTCCAAGAGACCCAGTACTTC
15 | TRBJ2-6 | NA | NA | TRBV29-1 | CSVAQELAGANVLTF | TGCAGCGTTGCACAGGAGCTGGCCGGGGCCAACGTCCTGACTTTC
14 | TRBJ1-4 | NA | TRBD1 | TRBV4-1 | CASSQLARGEKLFF | TGCGCCAGCAGCCAATTAGCCAGGGGGGAAAAACTGTTTTTT
16 | TRBJ2-7 | once | NA | TRBV30 | CAWSLRRGRVQGEQYF | TGTGCCTGGAGCCTACGGCGGGGGCGGGTCCAAGGGGAGCAGTACTTC
17 | TRBJ1-2 | NA | TRBD1 | TRBV19 | CASSIGPGTGMYYGYTF | TGTGCCAGTAGTATAGGCCCCGGGACAGGAATGTACTATGGCTACACCTTC
16 | TRBJ2-3 | NA | TRBD2 | TRBV7-6 | CASSLEAGVGTDTQYF | TGTGCCAGCAGCTTAGAGGCGGGAGTGGGTACAGATACGCAGTATTTT
15 | TRBJ2-2 | NA | NA | TRBV29-1 | CSVPGHPSNTGELFF | TGCAGCGTTCCGGGACACCCATCGAACACCGGGGAGCTGTTTTTT
12 | TRBJ1-3 | NA | NA | TRBV29-1 | CSVEEYGNTIYF | TGCAGCGTTGAAGAGTATGGAAACACCATATATTTT
11 | TRBJ2-5 | NA | NA | TRBV18 | CASSARETQYF | TGTGCCAGCTCCGCCAGGGAGACCCAGTACTTC
15 | TRBJ2-1 | NA | NA | TRBV7-6 | CASSLVSGSYNEQFF | TGTGCCAGCAGCTTAGTCAGCGGCTCCTACAATGAGCAGTTCTTC
14 | TRBJ1-4 | NA | NA | TRBV30 | CAWRGSGQEEKLFF | TGTGCCTGGAGAGGTTCGGGGCAGGAAGAAAAACTGTTTTTT
15 | TRBJ1-1 | NA | NA | TRBV28 | CASSLGAAGGTEAFF | TGTGCCAGCAGTTTGGGGGCCGCTGGGGGAACTGAAGCTTTCTTT
14 | TRBJ2-7 | once | TRBD1 | TRBV30 | CAWRHRGYIYEQYF | TGTGCCTGGAGACACAGGGGGTACATCTACGAGCAGTACTTC
13 | TRBJ1-1 | NA | TRBD1 | TRBV29-1 | CSGGQGLNTEAFF | TGCAGCGGAGGACAGGGTTTGAACACTGAAGCTTTCTTT
15 | TRBJ2-5 | NA | NA | TRBV4-1 | CASSQGGTFQETQYF | TGCGCCAGCAGCCAAGGCGGGACTTTCCAAGAGACCCAGTACTTC
10 | TRBJ1-1 | NA | NA | TRBV29-1 | CSAQAAEAFF | TGCAGCGCCCAGGCCGCTGAAGCTTTCTTT
15 | TRBJ2-1 | NA | TRBD2 | TRBV7-9 | CASSLSAGRANEQFF | TGTGCCAGCAGCTTATCAGCGGGGCGGGCCAATGAGCAGTTCTTC
14 | TRBJ1-1 | NA | NA | TRBV7-9 | CASTTSGLKTEAFF | TGTGCCAGCACTACTAGCGGGTTAAAAACTGAAGCTTTCTTT
14 | TRBJ2-6 | NA | NA | TRBV5-1 | CASSLATGANVLTF | TGCGCCAGCAGCTTGGCCACCGGGGCCAACGTCCTGACTTTC
12 | TRBJ2-5 | NA | NA | TRBV11-2 | CASSFGQETQYF | TGTGCCAGCAGCTTTGGACAAGAGACCCAGTACTTC
13 | TRBJ2-7 | few | NA | TRBV10-1 | CASTGQGGSEQYF | TGCGCCAGCACAGGGCAGGGCGGCTCCGAGCAGTACTTC
13 | TRBJ1-5 | NA | NA | TRBV19 | CATLKGGNQPQHF | TGTGCCACCCTCAAGGGGGGCAATCAGCCCCAGCATTTT
17 | TRBJ2-7 | NA | TRBD2 | TRBV9 | CASSVDPSGGLKGEQYF | TGTGCCAGCAGCGTAGATCCTAGCGGGGGTCTCAAGGGCGAGCAGTACTTC
12 | TRBJ1-1 | few | NA | TRBV2 | CASSYGGTEAFF | TGTGCCAGCAGCTATGGGGGCACTGAAGCTTTCTTT